The next 8 T cell receptor beta chains were all read from a single sample in a study of blood T cell dynamics during melanoma immunotherapy. As for time point: week 3, after first cycle of checkpoint inhibitor. Sequencing used immunoSEQ multiplex PCR; TCRdb keeps in-frame clones, though not all of them. The repertoire holds about 11,000 clones, more than 70% seen once, with more than 5.5% in the top ten. Specimen: blood, collected from a patient treated with checkpoint blockade. The source of these receptors is a human donor with melanoma.

The chain employs TRBV4-2 and TRBJ2-1; the D gene is possibly TRBD1 (6 bases). Germline V CDR1 and CDR2: LGHNA, YNFKEQ. The CDR3 spans 12 residues. Trimming cost V 4 bases and J 11 bases, with 12 bases left between them. The CDR3 DNA is TGTGCCAGCAGCCTAAAGACAGGCCAGCAGTTCTTC. This gives the protein CASSLKTGQQFF.

A few counts support this clone. This chain connects TRBV13 to TRBJ1-1; possibly TRBD1 for D (5 bases). V gave up 5 bases and J gave up 3 bases, with 13 bases separating them. This CDR3 region has 14 residues. Germline CDR1 PRHDT, CDR2 FYEKMQ (reference sequence). The CDR3: CASSTTGTDTEAFF. As DNA, the CDR3 is TGTGCCAGCAGCACGACTGGGACCGACACTGAAGCTTTCTTT.

The chain recombines TRBV19 with TRBJ1-4; perhaps TRBD1 as D (5 bases). The CDR3 has 14 amino acids. CDR1 and CDR2 (germline): LNHDA, SQIVND (reference sequence). Trimming cost V 3 bases and J 7 bases, with 12 bases left between them. In nucleotides, the CDR3 is TGTGCCAGTAGTATGGGGACGGGACGTGAAAAACTGTTTTTT. It is translated as CASSMGTGREKLFF.

The V call is TRBV30, the J call TRBJ2-3; no clear D. Germline V gene sequence: CDR1 GTSNPN, CDR2 SVGIG (reference sequence). The V and J ends lost 6 bases and 1 base respectively, with 8 bases between them. The CDR3 loop spans 12 amino acids. CDR3 in amino acids: CACSRGTDTQYF. CDR3 nucleotides: TGTGCCTGTTCTCGGGGCACAGATACGCAGTATTTT. The entire variable domain, with the rest obtained from reference TRBV30 and TRBJ2-3, is as follows: SQTIHQWPATLVQPVGSPLSLECTVEGTSNPNLYWYRQAAGRGLQLLFYSVGIGQISSEVPQNLSASRPQDRQFILSSKKLLLSDSGFYLCACSRGTDTQYFGPGTRLTVL.

J is TRBJ2-7 and V is TRBV18; the match to TRBD1 covers 7 bases. After removal of 4 bases from V and 3 bases from J, the junction contained 9 bases not matched to a gene. The CDR3 sequence is 15 residues long. Germline CDR1 is KGHSH and CDR2 is LQKENI. The CDR3 coding sequence is TGTGCCAGCTCACAGTTCTCGGGACAGCTCTACGAGCAGTACTTC. Protein: CASSQFSGQLYEQYF.

This chain joins TRBV2 and TRBJ2-3; maybe TRBD1 (6 bases). Trimming took 3 bases from V and 4 from J, leaving 14 bases between them. The CDR3 totals 15 residues. Per germline, CDR1 SNHLY and CDR2 FYNNEI. CDR3 DNA sequence: TGTGCCAGCAGTGACCAGGGGCGTCATTCAGATACGCAGTATTTT. Encoded protein: CASSDQGRHSDTQYF.

V usage is TRBV7-8 and J usage is TRBJ1-5; D gene unclear. V was pared by 1 base and J by 4 bases, with 11 bases between. Per the germline V gene, CDR1 is SGHVS and CDR2 is FQNEAQ. The length of the CDR3 is 15 residues. CDR3 amino acids: CASSLVSLENQPQHF. The CDR3 bases are TGTGCCAGCAGCTTAGTGTCTCTGGAAAATCAGCCCCAGCATTTT.

This chain connects TRBV6-1 to TRBJ1-3, with 9 positions matching TRBD1. Germline CDR1 MNHNS, CDR2 SASEGT. This CDR3 region has 15 residues. The junction had 11 bases not matched to a gene; V was cut back by 9 bases and J by 5 bases. CDR3 residues: CASIPPGQGRNTIYF. The CDR3 region has the DNA TGTGCCAGTATCCCTCCGGGACAGGGAAGAAACACCATATATTTT.